This TCR beta chain was identified during a study of cytomegalovirus exposure and HLA in healthy donors. It was with 60 Vbeta and 13 Jbeta primers that the PCR ran. In the authors' workflow: The authors later counted tens of millions of unique TCR beta chains, some 11 million of them shared. The data were produced by immunoSEQ multiplex PCR, yet TCRdb's version contains in-frame clones alone and is incomplete. V, J and clone size were drawn from that table, and D and trimming were deduced from the DNA. The sample includes about 140,000 clones, 60% to 80% of them seen just once. Germline CDR1 is SGHNT and CDR2 is YYREEE (reference sequence). V lost 2 bases to trimming and J lost 5 bases, with 10 bases between them. The CDR3 runs to 13 residues. Study findings and constraints: Analysis performed later showed TCR beta chains linked to HLA being more clonally expanded than equally common others.

Concerning this clone itself: The antigen remains undetermined.

The sequence was collected from a woman in her 50s in good health and CMV-seronegative. The rearrangement joins TRBV5-4 to TRBJ2-5; tentatively, D is TRBD2 (6 bases). The specimen was PBMCs. The CDR3 loop reads CASSLEGGETQYF. CDR3 in DNA: TGTGCCAGCAGCTTAGAGGGAGGTGAGACCCAGTACTTC.